The 31 T cell receptor beta chains in this list originate from one sample, sequenced in a study of blood T cells in healthy people across ages. A second PCR of 7 to 11 cycles used a sample-barcoded 5' primer and a J-beta primer mix. TCRdb recomputed calls from the 5' RACE reads with MiXCR, one row per CDR3 protein. The sample has fewer than 900,000 distinct CDR3 sequences, more than 40% seen once. Sample: blood. All receptors come from a woman aged 60-75 years in good health.

The chain joins TRBV6-5 to TRBJ1-1, with 7 nucleotides matching TRBD1. The germline V gene has CDR1 MNHEY and CDR2 SVGAGI. This CDR3 contains 13 residues. Germline trimming cut 4 bases from V and 7 bases from J; bases unmatched to any gene: 6. The CDR3, as DNA: TGTGCCAGCAGTTCGACAGGGTTGGGTGAAGCTTTCTTT. Translation gives CASSSTGLGEAFF.

The chain employs TRBV18 and TRBJ1-5, with D maybe TRBD1 (5 bases). Trimming removed 3 bases at V and 3 bases at J, with 12 bases between. The CDR3 extends over 15 amino acids. Germline CDR1 is KGHSH and CDR2 is LQKENI. This chain's CDR3 is CASSPQGISNQPQHF. DNA for the CDR3: TGTGCCAGCTCACCGCAGGGTATTTCCAATCAGCCCCAGCATTTT. Drawing the rest from reference TRBV18 and TRBJ1-5, the complete variable domain is NAGVMQNPRHLVRRRGQEARLRCSPMKGHSHVYWYRQLPEEGLKFMVYLQKENIIDESGMPKERFSAEFPKEGPSILRIQQVVRGDSAAYFCASSPQGISNQPQHFGDGTRLSIL.

This clonotype was observed a few times. The rearrangement joins TRBV29-1 to TRBJ1-1; perhaps TRBD1 as D (5 bases). The V and J ends lost 6 bases and 1 base respectively, with 12 bases between them. This CDR3 has 13 residues. The germline V gene has CDR1 SQVTM and CDR2 ANQGSEA. The CDR3 DNA reads TGCAGCGTGATGTTGGGGCAGAACACTGAAGCTTTCTTT. Amino acid sequence: CSVMLGQNTEAFF.

This clonotype turned up a few times. The chain recombines TRBV20-1 with TRBJ2-7; D could derive from TRBD1 or TRBD2 (5 bases each). The CDR3 length is 12 residues. CDR1 is DFQATT and CDR2 is SNEGSKA in the germline V gene (reference sequence). Deletions cut 4 bases from V and 4 bases from J, with 11 bases between. CDR3 amino acids: CSAKGRLYEQYF. DNA of the CDR3: TGCAGTGCTAAGGGGAGACTTTACGAGCAGTACTTC.

This clonotype occurred once. The chain has TRBV4-3 and TRBJ2-1, with 10 bases matching TRBD2. CDR1 and CDR2 (germline): LGHNA, YSLEER. There are 14 residues in the CDR3. The ends lost 8 bases at V and 7 bases at J; junction bases unmatched: 8. CDR3 in DNA: TGCGCCAGCTCTAGCGGGAGACGTGATAATGAGCAGTTCTTC. This encodes CASSSGRRDNEQFF.

In this sample, this clonotype turned up a few times. DNA for the CDR3: TGTGCCACCAGTGATTGGGCTGGCTCCTACAATGAGCAGTTCTTC. Its protein is CATSDWAGSYNEQFF. The chain joins TRBV24-1 to TRBJ2-1; D gene unclear. The V gene lost 2 bases and the J gene lost 0 bases, with 7 bases spanning the gap. The CDR3 runs to 15 residues. Germline CDR1 KGHDR, CDR2 SFDVKD.

This clonotype was detected only a few times. The CDR3 DNA sequence: TGTGCCAGCAGCTTAGATGCCAACCAAGAGACCCAGTACTTC. Translating it yields CASSLDANQETQYF. This chain links TRBV7-2 with TRBJ2-5; D unclear. The V gene's germline CDR1 is SGHTA and CDR2 FQGNSA. V shed 1 base and J shed 0 bases, with 6 bases lying between them. This CDR3 is 14 amino acids long.

The gene calls are TRBV15 and TRBJ1-4; 10 bases are a match to TRBD1. Germline CDR1 is LNHNV and CDR2 is YYDKDF (reference sequence). The CDR3 sequence is 15 residues long. V was clipped by 6 bases and J by 7 bases; unmatched bases: 8. In nucleotides, the CDR3 is TGTGCCACCAGTCCTCCGGGGACAGGGGTTGAAAAACTGTTTTTT. The encoded protein is CATSPPGTGVEKLFF.

This clonotype was recorded at least ten times. The chain links TRBV20-1 to TRBJ1-5; 7 bases align to TRBD1. Losses at the gene ends were 1 base for V and 5 bases for J; bases not matched to a gene: 5. Germline V gives CDR1 DFQATT, CDR2 SNEGSKA (reference sequence). The CDR3 runs to 14 residues. CDR3 protein: CSARVRGSDQPQHF. DNA for the CDR3: TGCAGTGCTAGAGTCAGGGGGTCCGATCAGCCCCAGCATTTT.

The chain couples TRBV5-1 to TRBJ2-1; 7 nucleotides line up with TRBD2. The germline gives CDR1 SGHRS, CDR2 YFSETQ. V trimming: 3 bases; J trimming: 7 bases; junction bases outside the gene matches: 10. This CDR3 spans 15 amino acids. CDR3 coding DNA: TGCGCCAGCAGCTCTCTATCGGGAGGATCAAATGAGCAGTTCTTC. Amino acid sequence: CASSSLSGGSNEQFF.

The genes are TRBV5-1 and TRBJ1-6; 7 nucleotides match TRBD1. Germline V gene sequence: CDR1 SGHRS, CDR2 YFSETQ. The CDR3 covers 16 residues. Trimming took 2 bases from V and 9 from J; bases not matched to a gene: 11. The CDR3 sequence is CASSFTQQGSSSPLHF. CDR3 in DNA: TGCGCCAGCAGCTTCACACAACAGGGGTCTAGTTCACCCCTCCACTTT. Supplemented by reference TRBV5-1 and TRBJ1-6, the full variable domain reads KAGVTQTPRYLIKTRGQQVTLSCSPISGHRSVSWYQQTPGQGLQFLFEYFSETQRNKGNFPGRFSGRQFSNSRSEMNVSTLELGDSALYLCASSFTQQGSSSPLHFGNGTRLTVT.

This clonotype has only one observation. V is TRBV2 and J is TRBJ1-1; D gene ambiguous. The CDR3 extends over 11 amino acids. V was cut by 6 bases and J by 7 bases, with 9 bases left in between. Germline V gives CDR1 SNHLY, CDR2 FYNNEI. The CDR3 region is CASRLHSEAFF. DNA of the CDR3: TGTGCCAGCAGGTTACACAGTGAAGCTTTCTTT.

CDR3 amino acids: CAWSVGTGASDEQFF. The CDR3, as DNA: TGTGCCTGGAGTGTTGGGACAGGGGCCTCTGATGAGCAGTTCTTC. The V gene is TRBV30, the J gene TRBJ2-1; 10 bases agree with TRBD1. Germline loops: CDR1 GTSNPN, CDR2 SVGIG (reference sequence). This CDR3 comprises 15 residues. V gave up 0 bases and J gave up 8 bases; unmatched junction bases: 7.

The chain is built from TRBV28 and TRBJ2-1; 10 bases align to TRBD2. V was clipped by 5 bases and J by 6 bases; unmatched bases: 10. The CDR3 has 16 amino acids. Per germline, CDR1 MDHEN and CDR2 SYDVKM. The CDR3 nucleotides are TGTGCCAGCAGTCGCCGGCTAGCGGGAGATTGCAATGAGCAGTTCTTC. This codes for CASSRRLAGDCNEQFF. The whole variable domain, filled in from reference TRBV28 and TRBJ2-1, reads DVKVTQSSRYLVKRTGEKVFLECVQDMDHENMFWYRQDPGLGLRLIYFSYDVKMKEKGDIPEGYSVSREKKERFSLILESASTNQTSMYLCASSRRLAGDCNEQFFGPGTRLTVL.

The chain has TRBV20-1 and TRBJ1-5, with 9 bases matching TRBD1. The CDR3 length is 17 residues. Germline trimming cut 6 bases from V and 2 bases from J; bases unmatched to any gene: 14. CDR1 DFQATT and CDR2 SNEGSKA come from the germline V gene (reference sequence). This chain's CDR3 is CSAEQSTGGIGNQPQHF. CDR3 nucleotides: TGCAGTGCGGAACAATCGACAGGGGGAATTGGCAATCAGCCCCAGCATTTT.

The rearrangement uses TRBV7-2 and TRBJ2-1; the D gene is possibly TRBD1 (6 bases). V was clipped by 1 base and J by 11 bases, with 18 bases between them. CDR1 and CDR2 from the germline V gene are SGHTA and FQGNSA. The CDR3 sequence is 15 residues long. As DNA, the CDR3 is TGTGCCAGCAGCTTAGGATGGGAAGGGGACAAAAAGCAGTTCTTC. Its protein product is CASSLGWEGDKKQFF.

Worth noting for this clonotype: Because it lacks the conserved phenylalanine or tryptophan at the end, this CDR3 is likely a read error. This chain connects TRBV6-6 to TRBJ2-7; TRBD2 matches at 11 bases. This CDR3 has 16 residues. J gave up 4 bases and V 0 bases, and 5 bases lay outside the gene matches. CDR1 is MNHNY, CDR2 SVGAGI, per germline (reference sequence). CDR3 sequence (DNA): TGTGCCAGCAGTTACTCGGATGTAGCGGGAGGGTACGAGCAGTACTTG. Its translation is CASSYSDVAGGYEQYL.

This clonotype has just a few counts. The chain couples TRBV28 to TRBJ2-1, with 11 positions matching TRBD2. The J call is in doubt because the DNA end fits TRBJ2-7 better. CDR3 length equals 14 residues. The V gene's germline CDR1 is MDHEN and CDR2 SYDVKM. The CDR3: CASSTSGGYNEQYF. The CDR3 DNA reads TGTGCCAGCAGTACTAGCGGGGGTTACAATGAGCAGTACTTC.

This rearrangement joins TRBV10-3 to TRBJ2-7; the D gene is possibly TRBD2 (7 bases). Germline V gene data show CDR1 as ENHRY and CDR2 as SYGVKD. V was trimmed by 7 bases and J by 7 bases, leaving 11 bases between them. The CDR3 has 11 amino acids. This CDR3 is CAIKGEGEQYF. The CDR3, as DNA: TGTGCCATCAAGGGGGAGGGTGAGCAGTACTTC.

This clonotype was counted a few times. J is TRBJ2-7 and V is TRBV10-3; 7 bases map to TRBD1. V was pared by 0 bases and J by 5 bases, with 22 bases of the junction left unmatched. The CDR3 consists of 20 residues. CDR1 and CDR2 from the germline V gene are ENHRY and SYGVKD. CDR3 in DNA: TGTGCCATCAGTGAGTCCCCTGGACAGGATCACTTACCAACCTTTGACGAGCAGTACTTC. It yields the protein CAISESPGQDHLPTFDEQYF.

This chain joins TRBV9 and TRBJ2-7; D might be TRBD2 (5 bases). The V end lost 0 bases, the J end lost 7 bases, and 14 bases lay between the germline ends. The CDR3 runs to 14 residues. Germline V gene data show CDR1 as SGDLS and CDR2 as YYNGEE. CDR3 nucleotide sequence: TGTGCCAGCAGCGTAGATACCGAGGGTCGGGAGCAGTACTTC. It specifies CASSVDTEGREQYF. Full variable domain (outside the CDR3, taken from reference TRBV9 and TRBJ2-7): DSGVTQTPKHLITATGQRVTLRCSPRSGDLSVYWYQQSLDQGLQFLIQYYNGEERAKGNILERFSAQQFPDLHSELNLSSLELGDSALYFCASSVDTEGREQYFGPGTRLTVT.

This clonotype was counted a single time. This chain connects TRBV7-3 to TRBJ2-1; 8 bases agree with TRBD1. The germline gives CDR1 SGHTA, CDR2 FQGTGA. CDR3 size: 14 residues. Trimming took 5 bases from V and 9 from J; bases not matched to a gene: 9. The chain's CDR3 is CASSVGGQGAEQFF. In DNA form, the CDR3 reads TGTGCCAGCAGCGTCGGAGGGCAGGGGGCTGAGCAGTTCTTC.

This chain links TRBV7-8 with TRBJ2-4; 10 nucleotides agree with TRBD2. The J call may be mistaken, given a closer DNA end match to TRBJ2-7. CDR3 length: 15 residues. Germline CDR1 reads SGHVS; CDR2 reads FQNEAQ. The CDR3, as DNA: TGTGCCAGCAGCCCCGGGACTAGCGAGACCTACGAGCAGTACTTC. Its protein is CASSPGTSETYEQYF.

As DNA, the CDR3 is TGCGCCAGCAGCCAAGGACAGACCAGCTCCTACGAGCAGTACTTC. This encodes CASSQGQTSSYEQYF. This chain uses TRBV4-3 with TRBJ2-7, with a possible D match to TRBD1 (5 bases). The V end was cut by 1 base, the J end by 0 bases, with 10 bases between. Looked up from germline, CDR1 is LGHNA and CDR2 is YSLEER. The CDR3 loop spans 15 amino acids.

This chain joins TRBV29-1 and TRBJ2-3, with 9 positions matching TRBD2. The germline CDR1 and CDR2 sequences are SQVTM and ANQGSEA. The CDR3 length is 13 residues. After removal of 6 bases from V and 5 bases from J, the junction contained 6 bases not matched to a gene. The CDR3 is CSVRGGKIDTQYF. CDR3 DNA sequence: TGCAGCGTGCGGGGGGGCAAGATAGATACGCAGTATTTT.

This clonotype was recorded a few times. The CDR3 DNA is TGTGCCAGCAGCCAATTAGCGGAGTTCACAGATACGCAGTATTTT. This gives the protein CASSQLAEFTDTQYF. The rearrangement links TRBV4-2 to TRBJ2-3, with D possibly TRBD2 on 6 matching bases. The V and J ends lost 2 bases and 2 bases respectively, with 11 bases between them. The CDR3 length is 15 residues. CDR1 is LGHNA and CDR2 is YNFKEQ in the germline V gene.

This clonotype was seen at least ten times. The chain has TRBV29-1 and TRBJ2-5; D unresolved. Deletions cut 5 bases from V and 7 bases from J, with 14 bases between. There are 12 residues in the CDR3. Germline CDR1 and CDR2: SQVTM and ANQGSEA. This chain's CDR3 is CSVSPSSGTQYF. The CDR3 region has the DNA TGCAGCGTTAGCCCCTCTAGTGGGACCCAGTACTTC.

The gene calls are TRBV9 and TRBJ2-1; D gene uncertain. Deletions cut 0 bases from V and 7 bases from J, with 8 bases between. This CDR3 contains 13 residues. Germline loops: CDR1 SGDLS, CDR2 YYNGEE. CDR3 sequence reads: CASSVDLTNEQFF. The DNA for the CDR3 is TGTGCCAGCAGCGTAGACCTCACAAATGAGCAGTTCTTC.

This clonotype has a handful of counts. The V and J genes are TRBV29-1 and TRBJ1-1; D possibly corresponds to TRBD1 (6 bases). Looked up from germline, CDR1 is SQVTM and CDR2 is ANQGSEA. This CDR3 comprises 15 residues. Between the trimmed V and J ends, which lost 7 bases and 2 bases, there was a span of 20 bases. CDR3 residues: CSDYPGDLGNTEAFF. The CDR3 DNA reads TGCAGCGACTACCCAGGGGATTTAGGAAACACTGAAGCTTTCTTT. The complete variable domain, with remaining parts taken from reference TRBV29-1 and TRBJ1-1, reads SAVISQKPSRDICQRGTSLTIQCQVDSQVTMMFWYRQQPGQSLTLIATANQGSEATYESGFVIDKFPISRPNLTFSTLTVSNMSPEDSSIYLCSDYPGDLGNTEAFFGQGTRLTVV.

This clonotype was detected a few times. The chain couples TRBV27 to TRBJ1-2; no firm D call. With 3 bases removed from V and 2 bases from J, the gap between germline ends came to 19 bases. CDR1 is MNHEY and CDR2 is SMNVEV in the germline V gene (reference sequence). This CDR3 is built from 17 residues. The CDR3 spells CASSLDATVSLNYGYTF. The CDR3 nucleotides are TGTGCCAGCAGTTTGGACGCAACAGTATCCCTCAACTATGGCTACACCTTC.

The chain employs TRBV4-2 and TRBJ2-1; D remains ambiguous. The germline gives CDR1 LGHNA, CDR2 YNFKEQ. The ends were cut back, 4 bases at V and 4 bases at J, with 17 bases in the middle. There are 16 residues in the CDR3. The CDR3 coding sequence is TGTGCCAGCAGCCGATCCCCCGGACGGGTTTACAATGAGCAGTTCTTC. This translates into CASSRSPGRVYNEQFF.